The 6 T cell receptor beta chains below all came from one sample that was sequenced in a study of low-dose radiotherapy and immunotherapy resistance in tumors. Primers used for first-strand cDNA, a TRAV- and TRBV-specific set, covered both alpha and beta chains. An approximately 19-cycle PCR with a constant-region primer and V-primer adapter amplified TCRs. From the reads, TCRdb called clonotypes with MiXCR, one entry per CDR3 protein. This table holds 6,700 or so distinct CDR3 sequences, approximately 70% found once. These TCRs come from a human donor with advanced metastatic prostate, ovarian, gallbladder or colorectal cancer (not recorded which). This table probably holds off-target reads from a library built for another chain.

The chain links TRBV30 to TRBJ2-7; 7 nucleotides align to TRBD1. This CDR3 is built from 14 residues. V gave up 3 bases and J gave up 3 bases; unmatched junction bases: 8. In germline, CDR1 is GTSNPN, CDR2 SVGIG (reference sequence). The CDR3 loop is CAWRRGQSYYEQYF. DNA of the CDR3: TGTGCCTGGAGGAGGGGACAGTCTTACTACGAGCAGTACTTC.

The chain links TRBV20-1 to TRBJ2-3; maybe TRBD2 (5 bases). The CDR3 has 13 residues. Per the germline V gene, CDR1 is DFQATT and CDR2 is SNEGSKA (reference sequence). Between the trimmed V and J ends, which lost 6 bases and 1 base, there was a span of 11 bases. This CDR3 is CSAEGSRTDTQYF. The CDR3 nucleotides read TGCAGTGCCGAAGGGAGCCGCACAGATACGCAGTATTTT.

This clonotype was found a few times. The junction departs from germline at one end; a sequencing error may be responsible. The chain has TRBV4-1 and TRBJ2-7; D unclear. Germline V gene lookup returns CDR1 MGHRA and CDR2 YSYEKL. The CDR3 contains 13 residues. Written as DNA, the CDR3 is TGTGCCAGCAGCCAAGAGTGGAGCTACGAGCAGTACTTC. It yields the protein CASSQEWSYEQYF.

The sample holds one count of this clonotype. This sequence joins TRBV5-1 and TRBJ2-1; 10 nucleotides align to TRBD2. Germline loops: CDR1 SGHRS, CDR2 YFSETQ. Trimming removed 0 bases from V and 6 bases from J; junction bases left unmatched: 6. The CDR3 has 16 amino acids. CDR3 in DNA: TGCGCCAGCAGCTTGGCCTTAGCGGGAGGCGTCAATGAGCAGTTCTTC. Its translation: CASSLALAGGVNEQFF.

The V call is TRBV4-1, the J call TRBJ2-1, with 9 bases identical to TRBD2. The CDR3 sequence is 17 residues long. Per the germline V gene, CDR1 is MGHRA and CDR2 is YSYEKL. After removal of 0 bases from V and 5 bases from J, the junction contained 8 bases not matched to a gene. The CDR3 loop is CASSQDPGRGGNNEQFF. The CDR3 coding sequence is TGCGCCAGCAGCCAAGATCCCGGGCGGGGGGGGAACAATGAGCAGTTCTTC.

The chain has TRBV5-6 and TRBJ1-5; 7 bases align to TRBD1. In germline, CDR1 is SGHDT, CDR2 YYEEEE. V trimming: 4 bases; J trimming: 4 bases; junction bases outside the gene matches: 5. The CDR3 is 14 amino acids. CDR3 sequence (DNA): TGTGCCAGCAGCCCCAGACAGGGAAATCAGCCCCAGCATTTT. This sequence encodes CASSPRQGNQPQHF.